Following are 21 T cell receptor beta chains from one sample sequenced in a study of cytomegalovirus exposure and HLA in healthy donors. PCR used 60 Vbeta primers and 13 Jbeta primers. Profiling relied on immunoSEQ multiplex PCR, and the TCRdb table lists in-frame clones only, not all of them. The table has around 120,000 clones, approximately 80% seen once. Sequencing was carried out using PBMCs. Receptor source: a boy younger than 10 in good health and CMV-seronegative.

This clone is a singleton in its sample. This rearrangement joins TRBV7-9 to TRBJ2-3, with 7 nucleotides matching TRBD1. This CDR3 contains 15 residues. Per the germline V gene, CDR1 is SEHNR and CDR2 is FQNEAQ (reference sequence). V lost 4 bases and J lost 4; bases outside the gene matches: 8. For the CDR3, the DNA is TGTGCCAGCAGCTCTCCGGGGACAGCCTCAGATACGCAGTATTTT. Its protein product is CASSSPGTASDTQYF.

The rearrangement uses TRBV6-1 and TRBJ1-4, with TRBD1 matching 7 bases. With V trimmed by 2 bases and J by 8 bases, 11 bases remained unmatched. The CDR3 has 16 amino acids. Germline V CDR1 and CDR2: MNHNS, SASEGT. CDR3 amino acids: CASSEYWDSTTEKLFF. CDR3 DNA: TGTGCCAGCAGTGAATACTGGGACAGCACAACCGAAAAACTGTTTTTT.

CDR3 sequence: CASSEGTSGYSDTQYF. In nucleotides, the CDR3 is TGTGCCAGCAGTGAGGGGACTAGCGGTTATTCAGATACGCAGTATTTT. The chain is built from TRBV2 and TRBJ2-3; 11 positions match TRBD2. This CDR3 has 16 residues. The trim removed 3 bases at V and 4 bases at J, leaving 6 bases unmatched. Germline CDR1 reads SNHLY; CDR2 reads FYNNEI.

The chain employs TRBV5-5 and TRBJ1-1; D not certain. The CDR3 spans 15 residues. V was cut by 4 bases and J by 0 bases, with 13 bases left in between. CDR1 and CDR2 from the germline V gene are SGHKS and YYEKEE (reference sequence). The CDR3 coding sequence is TGTGCCAGCAGCACCAGGTCCGGGGTGAACACTGAAGCTTTCTTT. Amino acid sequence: CASSTRSGVNTEAFF.

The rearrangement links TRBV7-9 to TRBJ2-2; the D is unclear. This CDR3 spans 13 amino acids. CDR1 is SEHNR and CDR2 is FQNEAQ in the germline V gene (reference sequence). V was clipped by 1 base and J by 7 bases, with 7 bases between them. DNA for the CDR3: TGTGCCAGCAGCTTAGTGCTCGGCGGGGAGCTGTTTTTT. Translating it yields CASSLVLGGELFF.

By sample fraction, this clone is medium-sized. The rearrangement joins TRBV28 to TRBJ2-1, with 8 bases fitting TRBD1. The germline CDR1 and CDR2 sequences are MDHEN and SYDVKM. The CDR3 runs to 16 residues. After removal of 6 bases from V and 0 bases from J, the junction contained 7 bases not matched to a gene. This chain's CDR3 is CASRSRGHYSYNEQFF. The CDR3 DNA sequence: TGTGCCAGCAGAAGCAGGGGGCATTACTCCTACAATGAGCAGTTCTTC.

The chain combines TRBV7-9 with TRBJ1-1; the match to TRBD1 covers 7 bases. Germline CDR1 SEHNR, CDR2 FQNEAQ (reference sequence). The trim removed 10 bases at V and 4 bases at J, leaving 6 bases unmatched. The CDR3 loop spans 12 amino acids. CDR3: CAILNRGTEAFF. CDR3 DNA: TGTGCCATCCTGAACAGGGGCACTGAAGCTTTCTTT.

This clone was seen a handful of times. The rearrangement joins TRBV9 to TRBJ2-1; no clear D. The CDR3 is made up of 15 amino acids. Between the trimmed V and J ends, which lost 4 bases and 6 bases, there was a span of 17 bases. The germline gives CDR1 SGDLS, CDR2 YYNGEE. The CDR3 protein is CASSPGNSPSNEQFF. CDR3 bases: TGTGCCAGCAGCCCAGGAAACTCACCCTCCAATGAGCAGTTCTTC.

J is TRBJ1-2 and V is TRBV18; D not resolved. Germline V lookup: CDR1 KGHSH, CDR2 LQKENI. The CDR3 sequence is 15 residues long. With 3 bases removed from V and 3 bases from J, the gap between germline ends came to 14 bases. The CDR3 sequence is CASSPIPRRDYGYTF. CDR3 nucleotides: TGTGCCAGCTCACCTATCCCCCGGCGGGACTATGGCTACACCTTC.

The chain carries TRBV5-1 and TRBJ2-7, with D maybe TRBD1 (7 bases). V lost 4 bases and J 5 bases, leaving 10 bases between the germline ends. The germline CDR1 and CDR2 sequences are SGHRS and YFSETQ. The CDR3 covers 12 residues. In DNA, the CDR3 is TGCGCCAGCAGCCCAGGGGGGCACGAGCAGTACGTC. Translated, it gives CASSPGGHEQYV.

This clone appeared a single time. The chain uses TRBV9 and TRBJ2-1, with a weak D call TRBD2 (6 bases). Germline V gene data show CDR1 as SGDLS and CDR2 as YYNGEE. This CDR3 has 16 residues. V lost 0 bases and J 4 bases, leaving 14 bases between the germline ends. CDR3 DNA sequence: TGTGCCAGCAGCGTAGAAGGTCTAGCGACTTACAATGAGCAGTTCTTC. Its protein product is CASSVEGLATYNEQFF.

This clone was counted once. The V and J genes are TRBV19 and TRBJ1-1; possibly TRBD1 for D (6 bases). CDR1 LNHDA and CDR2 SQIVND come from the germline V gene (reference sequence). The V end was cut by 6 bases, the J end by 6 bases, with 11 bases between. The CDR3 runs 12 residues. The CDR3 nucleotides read TGTGCCAGTAGCCCCGGGGGGCCTGAAGCTTTCTTT. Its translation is CASSPGGPEAFF.

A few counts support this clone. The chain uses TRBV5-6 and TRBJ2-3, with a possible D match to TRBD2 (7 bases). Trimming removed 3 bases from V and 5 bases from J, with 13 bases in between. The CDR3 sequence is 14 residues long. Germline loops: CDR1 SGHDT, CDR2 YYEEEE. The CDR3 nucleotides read TGTGCCAGCAGCTGGGGGGGGCCACAAGATACGCAGTATTTT. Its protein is CASSWGGPQDTQYF.

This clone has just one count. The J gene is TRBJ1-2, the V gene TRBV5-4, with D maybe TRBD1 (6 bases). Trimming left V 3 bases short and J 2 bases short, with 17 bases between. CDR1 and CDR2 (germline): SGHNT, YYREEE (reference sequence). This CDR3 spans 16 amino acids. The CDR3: CASSSRTAKWNYGYTF. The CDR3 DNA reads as TGTGCCAGCAGCTCCCGGACAGCCAAGTGGAACTATGGCTACACCTTC.

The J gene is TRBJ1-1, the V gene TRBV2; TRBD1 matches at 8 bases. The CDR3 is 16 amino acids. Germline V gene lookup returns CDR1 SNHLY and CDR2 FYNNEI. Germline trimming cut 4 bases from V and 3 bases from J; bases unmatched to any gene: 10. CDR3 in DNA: TGTGCCAGCAGTGCGGTCGGACAGGGTTTCGACACTGAAGCTTTCTTT. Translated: CASSAVGQGFDTEAFF. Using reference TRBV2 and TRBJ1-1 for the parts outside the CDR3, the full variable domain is EPEVTQTPSHQVTQMGQEVILRCVPISNHLYFYWYRQILGQKVEFLVSFYNNEISEKSEIFDDQFSVERPDGSNFTLKIRSTKLEDSAMYFCASSAVGQGFDTEAFFGQGTRLTVV.

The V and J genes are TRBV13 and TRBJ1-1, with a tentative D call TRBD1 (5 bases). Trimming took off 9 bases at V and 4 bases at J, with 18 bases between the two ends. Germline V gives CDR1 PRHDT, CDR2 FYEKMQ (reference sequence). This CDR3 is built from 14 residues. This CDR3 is CASPSGGRRTEAFF. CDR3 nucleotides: TGTGCCAGTCCTTCGGGGGGACGGCGCACTGAAGCTTTCTTT.

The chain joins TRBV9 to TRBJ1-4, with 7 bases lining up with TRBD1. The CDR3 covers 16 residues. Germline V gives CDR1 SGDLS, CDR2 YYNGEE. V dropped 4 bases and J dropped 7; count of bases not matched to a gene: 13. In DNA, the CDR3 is TGTGCCAGCAGCACGAACAGGGGTCCTCGAGGTGAAAAACTGTTTTTT. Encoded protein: CASSTNRGPRGEKLFF.

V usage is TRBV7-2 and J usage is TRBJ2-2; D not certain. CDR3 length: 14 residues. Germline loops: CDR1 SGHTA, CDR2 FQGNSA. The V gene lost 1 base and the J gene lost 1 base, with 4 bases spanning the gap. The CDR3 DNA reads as TGTGCCAGCAGCTTAGACTGGAACACCGGGGAGCTGTTTTTT. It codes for CASSLDWNTGELFF.

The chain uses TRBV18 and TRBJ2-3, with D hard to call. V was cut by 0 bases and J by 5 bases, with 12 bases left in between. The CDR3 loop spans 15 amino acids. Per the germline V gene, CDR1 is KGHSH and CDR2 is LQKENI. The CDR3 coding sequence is TGTGCCAGCTCACCACCGACACTCCTGAGAGATACGCAGTATTTT. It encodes CASSPPTLLRDTQYF.

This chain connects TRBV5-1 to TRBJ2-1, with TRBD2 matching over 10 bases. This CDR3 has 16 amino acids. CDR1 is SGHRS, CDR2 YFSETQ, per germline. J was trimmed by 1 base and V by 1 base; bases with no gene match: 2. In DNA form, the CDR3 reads TGCGCCAGCAGCTTGTTTAGCGGGAGGTCCTACAATGAGCAGTTCTTC. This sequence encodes CASSLFSGRSYNEQFF.

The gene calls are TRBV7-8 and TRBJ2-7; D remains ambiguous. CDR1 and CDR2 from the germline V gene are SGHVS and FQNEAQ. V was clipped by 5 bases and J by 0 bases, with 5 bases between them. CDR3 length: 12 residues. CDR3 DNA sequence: TGTGCCAGCAGCCCGAGCTCCTACGAGCAGTACTTC. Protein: CASSPSSYEQYF.